These 26 T cell receptor beta chains originate from one sample sequenced in a study of T cell repertoires in cytomegalovirus infection. These receptors lack a known antigen. TCRdb reprocessed the reads via MiXCR and lists one record per CDR3 protein. The repertoire holds tens of thousands of distinct CDR3 sequences, with 20% to 30% as singletons. The specimen was CD8+ T cells from cultured PBMCs, collected from culture after CMV antigen stimulation. The receptors stem from a human donor in good health (CMV status not recorded). Some clones in this sample may be carry-over from other donors' samples.

This clonotype was counted many times. The chain couples TRBV12-3 or TRBV12-4 to TRBJ1-1; unclear D gene. This CDR3 has 13 amino acids. The V end was cut by 3 bases, the J end by 1 base, with 6 bases between. The CDR3 DNA is TGTGCCAGCAGTTTCCAACAGAACACTGAAGCTTTCTTT. It translates to CASSFQQNTEAFF.

The V gene is TRBV28, the J gene TRBJ2-7; maybe TRBD2 (6 bases). Germline CDR1 is MDHEN and CDR2 is SYDVKM. The CDR3 is 14 amino acids. The V gene lost 6 bases and the J gene lost 0 bases, with 12 bases spanning the gap. CDR3 amino acids: CASRWRESSYEQYF. CDR3 DNA sequence: TGTGCCAGCAGGTGGAGGGAAAGCTCCTACGAGCAGTACTTC. The complete variable domain, with remaining parts taken from reference TRBV28 and TRBJ2-7, reads DVKVTQSSRYLVKRTGEKVFLECVQDMDHENMFWYRQDPGLGLRLIYFSYDVKMKEKGDIPEGYSVSREKKERFSLILESASTNQTSMYLCASRWRESSYEQYFGPGTRLTVT.

This clonotype was recorded a few times. The CDR3 is CASSVGGGAHNQPQHF. The CDR3 DNA follows: TGTGCCAGCAGCGTAGGAGGAGGGGCACACAATCAGCCCCAGCATTTT. The gene calls are TRBV9 and TRBJ1-5, with D possibly being TRBD1 (5 bases). The V end was cut by 0 bases, the J end by 3 bases, with 13 bases between. The germline V gene encodes CDR1 SGDLS and CDR2 YYNGEE. The CDR3 covers 16 residues. Using reference TRBV9 and TRBJ1-5 for the parts outside the CDR3, the full variable domain is DSGVTQTPKHLITATGQRVTLRCSPRSGDLSVYWYQQSLDQGLQFLIQYYNGEERAKGNILERFSAQQFPDLHSELNLSSLELGDSALYFCASSVGGGAHNQPQHFGDGTRLSIL.

This clonotype was seen ten or more times. V is TRBV7-9 and J is TRBJ2-5, with 8 positions matching TRBD2. The CDR3 extends over 14 amino acids. The V segment lost 5 bases and the J segment 3 bases; nucleotides outside the gene matches: 5. Germline V gene sequence: CDR1 SEHNR, CDR2 FQNEAQ (reference sequence). In DNA form, the CDR3 reads TGTGCCAGCAGCCCGGGACTAGTGGAAGAGACCCAGTACTTC. Translation gives CASSPGLVEETQYF.

J is TRBJ2-3 and V is TRBV6-5; maybe TRBD2 (6 bases). The germline gives CDR1 MNHEY, CDR2 SVGAGI. V was pared by 5 bases and J by 3 bases, with 18 bases between. CDR3 length equals 16 residues. The CDR3 loop reads CASSLVGGRGTDTQYF. The DNA for the CDR3 is TGTGCCAGCAGTCTAGTCGGGGGTAGGGGAACAGATACGCAGTATTTT.

This clonotype was seen many times. The chain combines TRBV19 with TRBJ2-6; 8 bases match TRBD1. The V gene end was trimmed by 2 bases and the J gene end by 2 bases; junction bases not matched to a gene: 5. Germline V gene data show CDR1 as LNHDA and CDR2 as SQIVND (reference sequence). The CDR3 covers 17 residues. The CDR3 DNA follows: TGTGCCAGTAGTATATCCCAGGGGGCAGCTGGGGCCAACGTCCTGACTTTC. Translated: CASSISQGAAGANVLTF.

The chain carries TRBV20-1 and TRBJ1-5; a possible D gene is TRBD1 (5 bases). The CDR3 has 14 amino acids. Germline V CDR1 and CDR2: DFQATT, SNEGSKA (reference sequence). The V gene lost 3 bases and the J gene lost 0 bases, with 9 bases spanning the gap. This CDR3 is CSASRGDSNQPQHF. The DNA for the CDR3 is TGCAGTGCTAGCCGGGGGGATAGCAATCAGCCCCAGCATTTT.

Concerning this clonotype itself: The germline gene is not matched at one end of the junction; a read error may be the cause. The V gene is TRBV24-1, the J gene TRBJ1-2; unclear D gene. This CDR3 comprises 14 residues. The germline gives CDR1 KGHDR, CDR2 SFDVKD. In DNA form, the CDR3 reads TGTGCCACCAGTGATTCAACAGAGAGGTATGGCTACTCCTTC. The encoded protein is CATSDSTERYGYSF.

This clonotype came up many times. The rearrangement uses TRBV7-9 and TRBJ2-1; 12 bases agree with TRBD2. With V trimmed by 6 bases and J by 4 bases, 1 base remained unmatched. Germline V gene sequence: CDR1 SEHNR, CDR2 FQNEAQ (reference sequence). This CDR3 has 14 amino acids. CDR3 nucleotide sequence: TGTGCCAGCAGGGGGACTAGCGGGTACAATGAGCAGTTCTTC. This gives the protein CASRGTSGYNEQFF.

This clonotype was observed at least ten times. This chain joins TRBV7-9 and TRBJ1-1; the match to TRBD1 covers 9 bases. The V gene's germline CDR1 is SEHNR and CDR2 FQNEAQ (reference sequence). The V and J ends lost 5 bases and 5 bases, in that order; junction bases with no gene match: 6. The CDR3 is made up of 14 amino acids. CDR3 coding DNA: TGTGCCAGCAGCCCCCGGGACAGGGTGACTGAAGCTTTCTTT. It encodes CASSPRDRVTEAFF.

This chain joins TRBV10-2 and TRBJ2-3; D unclear. With 3 bases removed from V and 5 bases from J, the gap between germline ends came to 15 bases. CDR3 length: 15 amino acids. Germline V gene lookup returns CDR1 WSHSY and CDR2 SAAADI. This CDR3 reads CASSDRITGGDTQYF. Here the CDR3 DNA reads TGCGCCAGCAGTGATAGGATCACTGGCGGAGATACGCAGTATTTT.

This clonotype was seen many times. The V gene is TRBV11-2, the J gene TRBJ2-3; no clear D gene. CDR3 length: 14 amino acids. Germline lookup yields CDR1 SGHAT and CDR2 FQNNGV. The V gene lost 5 bases and the J gene lost 5 bases, with 14 bases spanning the gap. The CDR3 is CASSNNLSRDTQYF. The CDR3 coding sequence is TGTGCCAGCAGCAATAACCTCAGTAGAGATACGCAGTATTTT. Full variable domain (missing parts from reference TRBV11-2 and TRBJ2-3): EAGVAQSPRYKIIEKRQSVAFWCNPISGHATLYWYQQILGQGPKLLIQFQNNGVVDDSQLPKDRFSAERLKGVDSTLKIQPAKLEDSAVYLCASSNNLSRDTQYFGPGTRLTVL.

The V and J genes are TRBV6-2 or TRBV6-3 and TRBJ2-7, with D perhaps matching TRBD1 (6 bases). V was cut by 6 bases and J by 11 bases, with 32 bases left in between. Germline V gene lookup returns CDR1 MNHEY and CDR2 SVGEGT. The CDR3 is 17 residues long. CDR3 sequence: CASSYLPPGRGQAGEYF. CDR3 DNA: TGTGCCAGCAGCTACCTACCCCCAGGCAGGGGCCAAGCTGGGGAGTACTTC.

This clonotype was recorded a few times. The rearrangement uses TRBV4-3 and TRBJ2-3; the D is unclear. V lost 0 bases to trimming and J lost 3 bases, with 10 bases between them. CDR1 is LGHNA and CDR2 is YSLEER in the germline V gene. This CDR3 spans 15 amino acids. CDR3 residues: CASSQDRALTDTQYF. The CDR3 DNA sequence: TGCGCCAGCAGCCAAGATAGGGCCCTAACAGATACGCAGTATTTT.

The table lists this clonotype with a few counts. The chain combines TRBV11-3 with TRBJ2-7; D is perhaps TRBD1 or TRBD2 (5 bases each). The CDR3 is 14 residues long. Germline V gene sequence: CDR1 SGHNT, CDR2 YENEEA. V was pared by 3 bases and J by 0 bases, with 9 bases between. The CDR3 loop is CASSFPGSSYEQYF. Here the CDR3 DNA reads TGTGCCAGCAGCTTCCCAGGGAGCTCCTACGAGCAGTACTTC.

The V gene is TRBV4-1, the J gene TRBJ2-7, with 14 bases aligning to TRBD2. J lost 13 bases, V lost 0 bases, and 8 bases had no gene match. Germline V gene lookup returns CDR1 MGHRA and CDR2 YSYEKL. CDR3 size: 15 residues. Here the CDR3 reads CASSQDGTSGSREYF. For the CDR3, the DNA is TGCGCCAGCAGCCAAGACGGGACTAGCGGGAGTCGAGAATACTTC.

This clonotype was picked up many times. The chain carries TRBV20-1 and TRBJ1-4; tentatively, D is TRBD1 (6 bases). V lost 0 bases and J lost 3, with 17 bases in between. Per the germline V gene, CDR1 is DFQATT and CDR2 is SNEGSKA (reference sequence). This CDR3 has 17 residues. The CDR3 sequence: CSARDSRSRTANEKLFF. CDR3 DNA sequence: TGCAGTGCTAGAGATTCCCGCTCCCGGACAGCTAATGAAAAACTGTTTTTT.

This clonotype was detected only a few times. The chain employs TRBV10-3 and TRBJ2-3; 8 bases line up with TRBD2. CDR1 ENHRY and CDR2 SYGVKD come from the germline V gene. With 4 bases clipped from V and 2 bases from J, the junction kept 5 bases outside the gene matches. The CDR3 runs 15 residues. In DNA form, the CDR3 reads TGTGCCATCAGTGGCTTAGCGGGGATCACAGATACGCAGTATTTT. It is translated as CAISGLAGITDTQYF.

This clonotype is a singleton in its sample. J is TRBJ2-7 and V is TRBV6-9, with 8 positions matching TRBD1. CDR1 MNHGY and CDR2 SVAAGI come from the germline V gene. The CDR3 runs to 13 residues. The ends lost 8 bases at V and 5 bases at J; junction bases unmatched: 8. The CDR3 region is CASEGQGADEQYF. The CDR3, as DNA: TGTGCCAGCGAGGGGCAGGGGGCGGACGAGCAGTACTTC.

There are many counts of this clonotype. The gene calls are TRBV6-2 or TRBV6-3 and TRBJ2-7, with D possibly being TRBD1 (5 bases). Trimming left V 5 bases short and J 5 bases short, with 10 bases between. Germline loops: CDR1 MNHEY, CDR2 SVGEGT. The CDR3 is 12 residues long. Here the CDR3 reads CASSQGVNEQYF. The DNA of the CDR3 is TGTGCCAGCAGTCAAGGGGTTAACGAGCAGTACTTC.

This clonotype was seen more than once but under ten times. The chain links TRBV6-5 to TRBJ1-2; perhaps TRBD1 as D (5 bases). Looked up from germline, CDR1 is MNHEY and CDR2 is SVGAGI. The V end lost 7 bases, the J end lost 5 bases, and 14 bases lay between the germline ends. The CDR3 runs 13 residues. The CDR3: CASTPGGEYGYTF. DNA of the CDR3: TGTGCCAGCACCCCGGGAGGGGAGTATGGCTACACCTTC.

The V gene is TRBV3-1, the J gene TRBJ1-2; D call uncertain. In germline, CDR1 is LGHDT, CDR2 YNNKEL (reference sequence). The CDR3 runs to 14 residues. Trimming took off 4 bases at V and 5 bases at J, with 14 bases between the two ends. CDR3 coding DNA: TGTGCCAGCAGCCCCAAGAAGAGTGGATATGGCTACACCTTC. Translating gives CASSPKKSGYGYTF.

This clonotype was counted ten times or more. This chain connects TRBV14 to TRBJ2-7; tentatively, D is TRBD1 (5 bases). Germline CDR1 and CDR2: SGHDN and FVKESK. V was pared by 3 bases and J by 2 bases, with 23 bases between. The CDR3 totals 18 residues. CDR3 in DNA: TGTGCCAGCAGCCACCTAGGAGACAGCGAATCCCCCGCCTACGAGCAGTACTTC. It encodes CASSHLGDSESPAYEQYF.

This clonotype was detected a few times. The V gene is TRBV7-8, the J gene TRBJ2-3; the D gene is possibly TRBD2 (5 bases). CDR1 SGHVS and CDR2 FQNEAQ come from the germline V gene. Trimming removed 8 bases from V and 11 bases from J, with 11 bases in between. CDR3 length equals 10 residues. DNA for the CDR3: TGTGCCAGCGGTTACGGGGAGCAGTATTTT. Protein sequence: CASGYGEQYF.

V gene TRBV7-4 combines with J gene TRBJ2-7; tentatively, D is TRBD1 (6 bases). Per germline, CDR1 SGHVT and CDR2 SQSDAQ. The CDR3 runs to 15 residues. Trimming took off 5 bases at V and 3 bases at J, with 17 bases between the two ends. CDR3 in DNA: TGTGCCAGCAGCCCCCTGGTACAGGGCAGCTACGAGCAGTACTTC. Amino acids: CASSPLVQGSYEQYF.

This clonotype was observed a few times. CDR3 bases: TGTGCCAGCAGTAACAGGGCTTACAATGAGCAGTTCTTC. Translating it yields CASSNRAYNEQFF. The chain carries TRBV27 and TRBJ2-1; tentatively, D is TRBD1 (6 bases). The germline CDR1 and CDR2 sequences are MNHEY and SMNVEV (reference sequence). Trimming cost V 5 bases and J 4 bases, with 9 bases left between them. The CDR3 extends over 13 amino acids.